This T cell receptor beta chain was captured by sequencing in a study of identical twins listed by TCRdb under 2016. Background on the whole study: To test whether fetal clonotypes persist, the study used deep sequencing on TCR alpha and beta repertoires from monozygotic twins, unrelated adults of various ages, and cord blood. Replicate twin experiments were performed at different times using different library preparation protocols to rule out contamination. Overall results and qualifications from the work: Compared with coincidental sharing between unrelated individuals, out-of-frame TCR alpha sequences shared between twins showed an excess of sequences with low generation probability. Fewer insertions were carried by abundant cord blood beta clonotypes, a similar but weaker trend appeared in young adult naive repertoires, and no such trend appeared in memory repertoires. Because the same donors could not be followed over many years, the conclusions relied on cross-sectional statistical analysis. Invariant T cells such as MAIT and iNKT could partly confound zero-insertion analyses, though diverse VJ usage argued against this for most clonotypes. A weaker excess of twin sharing was found in beta out-of-frame sequences because the signal-to-noise ratio was lowered by fewer shared sequences. Out-of-frame TCR alpha sharing in monozygotic twins was systematically underestimated by recombination models, whereas sharing between unrelated individuals was in agreement with the recombination models.

For CDR1 and CDR2, the germline V gene (reference sequence) lists LNHNV and YYDKDF. V is reduced by 1 base and J by 0 bases, leaving a spacing of 3 bases between them. CDR3 length: 13 amino acids, cysteine to phenylalanine. CDR3 DNA is the only sequence kept; it has 39 bases, read in frame from the first base. Every donor in the study was a healthy Caucasian. Miltenyi CD45RO+ enrichment and human naive T-cell isolation kits were used to isolate memory (CD45RO+) and naive T cells from PBMC. The library was produced with 5' RACE. Sequencer: Illumina HiSeq 2000. Template switching introduced a universal primer binding site; the final cDNA contained a unique molecular identifier, enabling accurate counting of TCR cDNA molecules. Specific primers in the conserved constant-segment region were used to synthesize first-strand cDNA for the TCR alpha and beta chains. To control for contamination, every cDNA library was double barcoded, receiving both a SMART-Mk sample barcode and Illumina barcodes. Two successive PCR steps introduced TruSeq adapter sequences along with Illumina sample barcodes. Sequencing of the TCR alpha and beta cDNA libraries was done on the Illumina HiSeq platform using custom primers. Turning to the authors' computational methods: Unique molecular identifiers were extracted from raw reads with MiGEC, and CDR3 positions were determined with MiXCR. For each individual, recombination models were inferred using an EM algorithm with the repgenHMM and IGoR tools. The analysis of shared clonotypes was done with the tcR package in R, with sharing normalized by the product of cloneset sizes. Out-of-frame nonproductive sequences were analyzed to study raw recombination free of thymic and clonal selection effects. TCRdb reanalyzed the raw reads on its own, using fastp at Q25 for trimming and MiXCR for clone calling, and kept in-frame beta chains. Each entry merges the rows of one CDR3 protein and shows their most common DNA and genes. The V and J calls follow TCRdb's processing rather than the paper's. This sample is represented by approximately 230,000 distinct CDR3 sequences; around 15% of them were singletons. The ten largest clones take up 7% to 9% of the sample.

Details on this clonotype: The clone's antigen remains unknown. The record has no base qualities; no much larger clone is one base away.

This clonotype was sampled from a woman between 18 and 29 years old in good health. The sequenced sample consisted of memory (CD45RO+) T cells sorted from blood. The cell subset or site label, read with the paper, signifies: CD45RO+ enriched T cells. This receptor chain uses TRBV15 and TRBJ1-1, with no reliable assignment of the D segment. The nucleotides read TGTGCCACCAGCAGAGGACTGAACACTGAAGCTTTCTTT. Translated, it reads CATSRGLNTEAFF.